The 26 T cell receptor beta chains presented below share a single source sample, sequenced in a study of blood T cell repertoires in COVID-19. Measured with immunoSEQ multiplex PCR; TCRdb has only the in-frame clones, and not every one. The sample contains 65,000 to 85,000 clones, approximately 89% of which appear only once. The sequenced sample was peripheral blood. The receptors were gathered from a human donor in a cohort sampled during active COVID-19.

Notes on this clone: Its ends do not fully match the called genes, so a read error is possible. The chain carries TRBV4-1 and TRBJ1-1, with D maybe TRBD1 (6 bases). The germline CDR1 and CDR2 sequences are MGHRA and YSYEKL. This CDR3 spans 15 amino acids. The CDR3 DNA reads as TGCGCCAGCAGCCACGAAATCACAGGGAACCCTGAAGCTTTCTTT. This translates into CASSHEITGNPEAFF.

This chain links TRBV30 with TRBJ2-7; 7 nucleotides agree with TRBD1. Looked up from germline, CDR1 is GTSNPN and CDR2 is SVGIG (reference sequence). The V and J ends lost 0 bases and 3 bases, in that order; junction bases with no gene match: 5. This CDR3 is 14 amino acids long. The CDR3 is CAWSVGTVYYEQYF. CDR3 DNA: TGTGCCTGGAGTGTAGGGACAGTATACTACGAGCAGTACTTC. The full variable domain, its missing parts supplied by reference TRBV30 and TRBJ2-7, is SQTIHQWPATLVQPVGSPLSLECTVEGTSNPNLYWYRQAAGRGLQLLFYSVGIGQISSEVPQNLSASRPQDRQFILSSKKLLLSDSGFYLCAWSVGTVYYEQYFGPGTRLTVT.

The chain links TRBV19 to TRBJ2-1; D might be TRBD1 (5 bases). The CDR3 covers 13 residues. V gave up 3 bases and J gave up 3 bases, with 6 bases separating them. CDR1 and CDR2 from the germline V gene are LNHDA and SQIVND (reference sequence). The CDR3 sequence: CASSMTVYNEQFF. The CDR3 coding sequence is TGTGCCAGTAGTATGACAGTCTACAATGAGCAGTTCTTC. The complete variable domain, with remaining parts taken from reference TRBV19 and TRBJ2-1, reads DGGITQSPKYLFRKEGQNVTLSCEQNLNHDAMYWYRQDPGQGLRLIYYSQIVNDFQKGDIAEGYSVSREKKESFPLTVTSAQKNPTAFYLCASSMTVYNEQFFGPGTRLTVL.

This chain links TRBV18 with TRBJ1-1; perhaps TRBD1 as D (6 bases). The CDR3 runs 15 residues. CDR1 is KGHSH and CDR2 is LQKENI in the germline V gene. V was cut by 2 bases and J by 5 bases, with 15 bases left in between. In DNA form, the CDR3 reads TGTGCCAGCTCACCATTTCTGGACAGCCCGACTGAAGCTTTCTTT. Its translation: CASSPFLDSPTEAFF. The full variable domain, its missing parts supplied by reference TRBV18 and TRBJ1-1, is NAGVMQNPRHLVRRRGQEARLRCSPMKGHSHVYWYRQLPEEGLKFMVYLQKENIIDESGMPKERFSAEFPKEGPSILRIQQVVRGDSAAYFCASSPFLDSPTEAFFGQGTRLTVV.

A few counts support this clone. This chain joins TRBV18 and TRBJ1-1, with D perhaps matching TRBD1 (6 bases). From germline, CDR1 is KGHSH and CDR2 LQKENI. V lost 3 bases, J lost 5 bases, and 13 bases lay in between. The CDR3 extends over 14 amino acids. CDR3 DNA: TGTGCCAGCTCACCCCAACAGGGACGGACTGAAGCTTTCTTT. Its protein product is CASSPQQGRTEAFF. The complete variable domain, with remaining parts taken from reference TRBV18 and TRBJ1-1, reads NAGVMQNPRHLVRRRGQEARLRCSPMKGHSHVYWYRQLPEEGLKFMVYLQKENIIDESGMPKERFSAEFPKEGPSILRIQQVVRGDSAAYFCASSPQQGRTEAFFGQGTRLTVV.

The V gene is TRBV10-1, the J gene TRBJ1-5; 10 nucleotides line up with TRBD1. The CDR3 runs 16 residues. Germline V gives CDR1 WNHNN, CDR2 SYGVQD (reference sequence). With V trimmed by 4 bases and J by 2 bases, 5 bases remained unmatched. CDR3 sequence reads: CASSAGTGVRNQPQHF. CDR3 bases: TGCGCCAGCAGTGCGGGGACAGGGGTCCGCAATCAGCCCCAGCATTTT.

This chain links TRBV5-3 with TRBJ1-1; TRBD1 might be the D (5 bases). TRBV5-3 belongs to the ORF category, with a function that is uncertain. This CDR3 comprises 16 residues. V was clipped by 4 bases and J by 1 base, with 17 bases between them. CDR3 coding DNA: TGTGCCAGAAGCCTTCGTTGGGGCTTGGAGAACACTGAAGCTTTCTTT. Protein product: CARSLRWGLENTEAFF.

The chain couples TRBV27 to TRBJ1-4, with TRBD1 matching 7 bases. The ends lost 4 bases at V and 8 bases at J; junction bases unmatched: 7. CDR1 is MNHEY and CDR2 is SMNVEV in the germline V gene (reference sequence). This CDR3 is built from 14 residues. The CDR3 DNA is TGTGCCAGCAGTTCGACAGGGTGGCGAGAAAAACTGTTTTTT. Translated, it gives CASSSTGWREKLFF.

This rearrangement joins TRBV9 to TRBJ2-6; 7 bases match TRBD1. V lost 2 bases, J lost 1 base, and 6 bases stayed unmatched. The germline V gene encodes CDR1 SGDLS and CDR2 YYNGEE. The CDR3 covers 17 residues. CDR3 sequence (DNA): TGTGCCAGCAGCGTCCGGACAGGACGTTCTGGGGCCAACGTCCTGACTTTC. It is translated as CASSVRTGRSGANVLTF.

The chain's CDR3 is CASSLRGRETQYF. The CDR3 DNA reads as TGTGCCAGCAGCCTCAGGGGGCGAGAGACCCAGTACTTC. V usage is TRBV11-3 and J usage is TRBJ2-5, with TRBD1 identical over 8 bases. Germline-derived CDR1 and CDR2 are SGHNT and YENEEA. The CDR3 spans 13 residues. Losses at the gene ends were 5 bases for V and 4 bases for J; bases not matched to a gene: 3.

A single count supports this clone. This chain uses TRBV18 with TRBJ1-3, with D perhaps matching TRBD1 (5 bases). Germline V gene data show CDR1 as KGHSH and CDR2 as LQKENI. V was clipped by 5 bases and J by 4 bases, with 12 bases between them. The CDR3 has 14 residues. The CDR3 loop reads CASSSPDTGNTIYF. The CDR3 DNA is TGTGCCAGCTCATCTCCGGACACGGGAAACACCATATATTTT.

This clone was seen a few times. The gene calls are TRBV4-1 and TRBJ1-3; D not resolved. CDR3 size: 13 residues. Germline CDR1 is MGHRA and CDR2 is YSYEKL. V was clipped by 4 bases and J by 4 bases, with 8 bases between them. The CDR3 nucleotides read TGCGCCAGCAGCCCGGCGGGAGGAAACACCATATATTTT. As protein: CASSPAGGNTIYF.

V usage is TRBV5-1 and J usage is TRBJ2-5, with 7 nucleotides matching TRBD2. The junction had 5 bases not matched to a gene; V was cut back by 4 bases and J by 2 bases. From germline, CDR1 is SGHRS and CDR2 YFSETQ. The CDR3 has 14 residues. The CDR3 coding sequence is TGCGCCAGCAGCCAGACAGCGGGACAAGAGACCCAGTACTTC. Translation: CASSQTAGQETQYF. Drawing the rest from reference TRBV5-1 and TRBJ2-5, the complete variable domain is KAGVTQTPRYLIKTRGQQVTLSCSPISGHRSVSWYQQTPGQGLQFLFEYFSETQRNKGNFPGRFSGRQFSNSRSEMNVSTLELGDSALYLCASSQTAGQETQYFGPGTRLLVL.

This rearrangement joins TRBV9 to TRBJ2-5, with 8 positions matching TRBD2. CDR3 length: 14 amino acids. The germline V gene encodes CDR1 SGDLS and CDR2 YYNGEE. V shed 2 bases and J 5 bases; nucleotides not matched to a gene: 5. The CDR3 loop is CASSVSGAGETQYF. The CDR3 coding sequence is TGTGCCAGCAGCGTTAGCGGGGCGGGGGAGACCCAGTACTTC.

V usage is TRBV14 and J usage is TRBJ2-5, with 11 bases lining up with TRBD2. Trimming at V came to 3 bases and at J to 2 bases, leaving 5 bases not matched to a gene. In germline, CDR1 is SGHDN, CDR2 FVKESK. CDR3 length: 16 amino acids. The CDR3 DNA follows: TGTGCCAGCAGCCAGCCTAGCGGGGGGCCACAAGAGACCCAGTACTTC. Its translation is CASSQPSGGPQETQYF.

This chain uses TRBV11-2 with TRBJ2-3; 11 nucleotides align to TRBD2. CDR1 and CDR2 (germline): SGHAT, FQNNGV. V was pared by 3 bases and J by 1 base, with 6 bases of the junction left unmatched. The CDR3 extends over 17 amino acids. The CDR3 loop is CASSLGSGGGGTDTQYF. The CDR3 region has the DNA TGTGCCAGCAGCTTGGGTAGCGGGGGGGGAGGCACAGATACGCAGTATTTT.

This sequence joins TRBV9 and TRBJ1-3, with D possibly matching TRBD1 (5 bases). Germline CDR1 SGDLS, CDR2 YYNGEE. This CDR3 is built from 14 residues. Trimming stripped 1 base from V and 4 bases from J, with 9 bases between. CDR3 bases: TGTGCCAGCAGCGTACAGGGTCTAGGAAACACCATATATTTT. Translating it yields CASSVQGLGNTIYF. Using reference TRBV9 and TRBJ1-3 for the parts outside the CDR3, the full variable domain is DSGVTQTPKHLITATGQRVTLRCSPRSGDLSVYWYQQSLDQGLQFLIQYYNGEERAKGNILERFSAQQFPDLHSELNLSSLELGDSALYFCASSVQGLGNTIYFGEGSWLTVV.

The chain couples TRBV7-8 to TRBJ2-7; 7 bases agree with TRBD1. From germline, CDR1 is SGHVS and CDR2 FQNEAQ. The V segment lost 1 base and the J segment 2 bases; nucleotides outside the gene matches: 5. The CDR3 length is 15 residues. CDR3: CASSLVQGSPYEQYF. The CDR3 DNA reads TGTGCCAGCAGCTTAGTACAGGGGTCCCCCTACGAGCAGTACTTC.

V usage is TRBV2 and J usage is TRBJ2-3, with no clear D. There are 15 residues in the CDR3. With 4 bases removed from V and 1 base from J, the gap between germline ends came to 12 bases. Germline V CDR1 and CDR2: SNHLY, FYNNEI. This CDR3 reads CASSVQAWGTDTQYF. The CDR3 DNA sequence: TGTGCCAGCAGTGTGCAGGCTTGGGGCACAGATACGCAGTATTTT.

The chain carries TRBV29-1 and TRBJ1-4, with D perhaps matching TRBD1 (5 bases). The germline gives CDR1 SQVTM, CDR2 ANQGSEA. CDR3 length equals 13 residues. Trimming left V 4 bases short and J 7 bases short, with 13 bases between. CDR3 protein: CSVVMGPGEKLFF. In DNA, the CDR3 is TGCAGCGTTGTAATGGGGCCCGGTGAAAAACTGTTTTTT.

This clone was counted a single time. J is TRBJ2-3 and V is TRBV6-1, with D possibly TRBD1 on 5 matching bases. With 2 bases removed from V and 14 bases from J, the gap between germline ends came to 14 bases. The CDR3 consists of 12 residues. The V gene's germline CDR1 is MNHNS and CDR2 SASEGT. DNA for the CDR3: TGTGCCAGCAGTGAATCAGTAGGGGTGGGGTATTTT. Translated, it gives CASSESVGVGYF.

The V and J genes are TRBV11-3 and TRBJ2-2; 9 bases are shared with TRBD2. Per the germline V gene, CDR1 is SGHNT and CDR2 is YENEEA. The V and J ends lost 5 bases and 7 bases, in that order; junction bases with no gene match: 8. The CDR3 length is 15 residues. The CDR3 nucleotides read TGTGCCAGCAGCATCGGCGGGGGGGCAGGCGGGGAGCTGTTTTTT. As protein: CASSIGGGAGGELFF.

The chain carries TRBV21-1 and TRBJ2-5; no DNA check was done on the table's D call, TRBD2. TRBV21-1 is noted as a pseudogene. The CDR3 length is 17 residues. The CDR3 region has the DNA TGTGCCAGCAGCACAGCAACTCCGGCCTTCCAGCGGGAGACCCAGTACTTC. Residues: CASSTATPAFQRETQYF.

The CDR3: CATKDRNSYEQYF. The CDR3 nucleotides are TGTGCCACCAAGGACAGAAACTCCTACGAGCAGTACTTC. The chain couples TRBV6-5 to TRBJ2-7; possible D gene TRBD1, 6 bases. Germline loops: CDR1 MNHEY, CDR2 SVGAGI. V was trimmed by 10 bases and J by 0 bases, leaving 13 bases between them. This CDR3 spans 13 amino acids.

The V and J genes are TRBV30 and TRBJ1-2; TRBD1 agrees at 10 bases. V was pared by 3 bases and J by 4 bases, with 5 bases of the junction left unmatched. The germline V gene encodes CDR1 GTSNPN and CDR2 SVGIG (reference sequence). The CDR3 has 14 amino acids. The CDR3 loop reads CAWSQDRGVYGYTF. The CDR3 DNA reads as TGTGCCTGGAGCCAGGACAGGGGGGTCTATGGCTACACCTTC.

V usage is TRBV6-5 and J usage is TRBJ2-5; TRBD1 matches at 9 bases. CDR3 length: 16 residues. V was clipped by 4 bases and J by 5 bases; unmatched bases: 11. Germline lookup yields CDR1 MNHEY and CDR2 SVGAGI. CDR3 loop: CASSLFPGQGFETQYF. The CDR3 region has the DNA TGTGCCAGCAGTTTATTCCCGGGACAGGGTTTTGAGACCCAGTACTTC.